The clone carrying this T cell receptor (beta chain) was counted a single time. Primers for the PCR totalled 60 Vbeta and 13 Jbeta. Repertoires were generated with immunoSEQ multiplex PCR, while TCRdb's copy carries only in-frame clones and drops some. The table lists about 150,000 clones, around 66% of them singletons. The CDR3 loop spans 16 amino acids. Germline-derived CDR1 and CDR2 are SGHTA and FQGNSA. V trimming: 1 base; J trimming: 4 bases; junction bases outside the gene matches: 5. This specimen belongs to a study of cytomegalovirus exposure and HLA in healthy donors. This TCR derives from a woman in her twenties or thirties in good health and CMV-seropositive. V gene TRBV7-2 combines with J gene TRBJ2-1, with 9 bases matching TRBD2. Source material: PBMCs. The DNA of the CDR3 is TGTGCCAGCAGCTTAGTCGGCACTAGCGGGTACAATGAGCAGTTCTTC. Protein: CASSLVGTSGYNEQFF.